Sequencing of this T cell receptor (beta chain) was carried out in a study of technical replicates of blood from a few donors (dated by TCRdb to the late 2010s). This clone was seen a few times. There is no known antigen for this receptor. Base-call qualities are not available, and no considerably larger clone is one nucleotide away. The library was prepared using the immunoSEQ multiplex PCR assay. The clones in this table, taken by TCRdb from immuneACCESS, are in-frame only. Not every clone is retained; where verified, under half of the shortfall comes from an unresolved V gene, and the cause of the rest is unknown. In all, the sample holds more than 65,000 clones, and about 90% of those were seen once. The ten most abundant clones make up roughly 4.8% of the sample. Via the germline V gene (reference sequence), CDR1 is SGHNT and CDR2 YYREEE. From V the trimming removes 6 bases and from J it removes 5 bases, while the gene matches leave 14 bases of the junction unaccounted for. Reading from cysteine to phenylalanine, the CDR3 counts 16 amino acids. Left in the record is the CDR3 DNA by itself, 48 bases read in frame from the first base.

This sequence was found in a human donor in good health. Some clones in this sample may be carry-over from other donors' samples. The chain couples TRBV5-4 to TRBJ2-5, and 9 junctional nucleotides match TRBD2. Sequenced: PBMCs. The CDR3 region: CASNIEPGTSTETQYF. The DNA sequence reads TGTGCCAGCAACATCGAACCCGGGACTAGCACGGAGACCCAGTACTTC.